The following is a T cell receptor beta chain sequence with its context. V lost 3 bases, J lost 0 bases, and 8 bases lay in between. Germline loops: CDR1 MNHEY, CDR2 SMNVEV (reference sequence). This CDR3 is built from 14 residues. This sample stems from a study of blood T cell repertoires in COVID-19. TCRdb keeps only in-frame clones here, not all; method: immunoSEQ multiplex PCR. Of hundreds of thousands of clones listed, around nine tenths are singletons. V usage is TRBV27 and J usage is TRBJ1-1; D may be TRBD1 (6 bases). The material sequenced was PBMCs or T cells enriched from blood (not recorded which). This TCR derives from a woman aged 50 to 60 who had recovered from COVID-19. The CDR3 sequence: CASSFSGVNTEAFF. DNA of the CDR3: TGTGCCAGCAGTTTCTCAGGGGTGAACACTGAAGCTTTCTTT.